These 16 T cell receptor beta chains came from one sample sequenced in a study of long-term antiretroviral therapy in people with HIV. Survey-level resolution applied to immunoSEQ assay v3.0. The assay was immunoSEQ multiplex PCR, and TCRdb's table has in-frame clones only and misses some. The sample has around 16,000 clones; over 70% are singletons. The source material was unsorted PBMCs, sampled about 1.2 years before starting antiretroviral therapy. Source of these receptors: a man under 40 with HIV.

The rearrangement uses TRBV4-1 and TRBJ2-7; 11 positions match TRBD1. J lost 4 bases, V lost 4 bases, and 3 bases had no gene match. The CDR3 is made up of 14 amino acids. Germline CDR1 MGHRA, CDR2 YSYEKL. The CDR3 DNA sequence: TGCGCCAGCAGCCGCGGGGACAGGGGGTACGAGCAGTACTTC. Translating it yields CASSRGDRGYEQYF.

The chain joins TRBV7-2 to TRBJ2-7; TRBD2 matches at 9 bases. V lost 6 bases to trimming and J lost 2 bases; unmatched junction nucleotides: 8. Germline loops: CDR1 SGHTA, CDR2 FQGNSA. This CDR3 region has 15 residues. The CDR3, as DNA: TGTGCCAGCAGACACACTAGCGGGCCCACCTACGAGCAGTACTTC. Amino acids: CASRHTSGPTYEQYF.

This sequence joins TRBV5-4 and TRBJ1-2, with TRBD1 as a possible D gene (5 bases). The V gene lost 0 bases and the J gene lost 8 bases, with 11 bases spanning the gap. This CDR3 comprises 13 residues. The germline gives CDR1 SGHNT, CDR2 YYREEE (reference sequence). CDR3 bases: TGTGCCAGCAGCTTGGCAGGGACGGGGGGCTACACCTTC. Translated: CASSLAGTGGYTF.

The gene calls are TRBV2 and TRBJ2-7; 10 bases are a match to TRBD2. This CDR3 region has 15 residues. Germline loops: CDR1 SNHLY, CDR2 FYNNEI. With 3 bases clipped from V and 2 bases from J, the junction kept 4 bases outside the gene matches. This chain's CDR3 is CASSEERGGPYEQYF. The DNA of the CDR3 is TGTGCCAGCAGTGAGGAGCGGGGGGGCCCCTACGAGCAGTACTTC.

The V gene is TRBV5-1, the J gene TRBJ1-1, with D perhaps matching TRBD1 (6 bases). This CDR3 has 14 amino acids. The germline V gene encodes CDR1 SGHRS and CDR2 YFSETQ. V was pared by 3 bases and J by 1 base, with 10 bases between. CDR3 DNA: TGCGCCAGCAGCTGGGGGGCCAAGAACACTGAAGCTTTCTTT. Translating gives CASSWGAKNTEAFF.

This clone was seen a few times. This chain joins TRBV9 and TRBJ1-5; 7 bases are a match to TRBD1. The CDR3 sequence is 17 residues long. CDR1 SGDLS and CDR2 YYNGEE come from the germline V gene. The V segment lost 0 bases and the J segment 1 base; nucleotides outside the gene matches: 7. CDR3 in amino acids: CASSVEPTGLSNQPQHF. The DNA of the CDR3 is TGTGCCAGCAGCGTAGAACCGACAGGGCTGAGCAATCAGCCCCAGCATTTT.

This rearrangement joins TRBV4-1 to TRBJ1-2; 10 nucleotides align to TRBD1. J was trimmed by 6 bases and V by 1 base; bases with no gene match: 2. This CDR3 comprises 14 residues. Germline CDR1 MGHRA, CDR2 YSYEKL. CDR3 residues: CASSQVDRGNGYTF. CDR3 DNA sequence: TGCGCCAGCAGCCAAGTGGACAGGGGGAATGGCTACACCTTC.

The chain couples TRBV2 to TRBJ1-4, with D possibly matching TRBD1 (5 bases). Trimming cost V 7 bases and J 1 base, with 10 bases left between them. This CDR3 comprises 14 residues. Germline CDR1 is SNHLY and CDR2 is FYNNEI. The CDR3 sequence: CASTETVTNEKLFF. The CDR3 DNA reads TGTGCCAGCACTGAGACAGTAACTAATGAAAAACTGTTTTTT.

This clone has a single count. This chain links TRBV2 with TRBJ2-1; 9 nucleotides align to TRBD2. Germline trimming cut 10 bases from V and 6 bases from J; bases unmatched to any gene: 10. This CDR3 has 14 amino acids. Per the germline V gene, CDR1 is SNHLY and CDR2 is FYNNEI. The CDR3 here is CATKREEVGNEQFF. Here the CDR3 DNA reads TGTGCCACCAAGCGGGAGGAGGTCGGCAATGAGCAGTTCTTC.

V usage is TRBV25-1 and J usage is TRBJ1-1; weak D call: TRBD1 (5 bases). The V end was cut by 3 bases, the J end by 0 bases, with 11 bases between. From germline, CDR1 is MGHDK and CDR2 SYGVNS. The CDR3 covers 15 residues. In DNA, the CDR3 is TGTGCCAGCAGTGAGATAACAGGAATGAACACTGAAGCTTTCTTT. Encoded protein: CASSEITGMNTEAFF. The variable domain in full, with the rest retrieved from reference TRBV25-1 and TRBJ1-1, is EADIYQTPRYLVIGTGKKITLECSQTMGHDKMYWYQQDPGMELHLIHYSYGVNSTEKGDLSSESTVSRIRTEHFPLTLESARPSHTSQYLCASSEITGMNTEAFFGQGTRLTVV.

This chain links TRBV10-2 with TRBJ2-7; TRBD1 might be the D (6 bases). From germline, CDR1 is WSHSY and CDR2 SAAADI. Trimming removed 6 bases from V and 3 bases from J, with 15 bases in between. CDR3 length: 14 residues. DNA of the CDR3: TGCGCCAGCAGCCTAGGTTGGGGGCTCTACGAGCAGTACTTC. It encodes CASSLGWGLYEQYF.

This rearrangement joins TRBV6-5 to TRBJ2-1; 10 nucleotides agree with TRBD1. J was trimmed by 7 bases and V by 6 bases; bases with no gene match: 9. The germline V gene encodes CDR1 MNHEY and CDR2 SVGAGI. This CDR3 has 15 residues. CDR3 bases: TGTGCCAGCAGCCCCCCAGGGACAGGGGTGAATGAGCAGTTCTTC. Its translation: CASSPPGTGVNEQFF.

The chain is built from TRBV6-1 and TRBJ2-3; the match to TRBD2 covers 12 bases. The CDR3 length is 18 residues. Losses at the gene ends were 4 bases for V and 6 bases for J; bases not matched to a gene: 14. Germline CDR1 and CDR2: MNHNS and SASEGT. The CDR3 nucleotides read TGTGCCAGCAGTGGGGGGAACCTAGCGGGAGGGGCGAGGGATACGCAGTATTTT. Its translation is CASSGGNLAGGARDTQYF.

The chain links TRBV11-3 to TRBJ2-3, with 7 bases lining up with TRBD1. The CDR3 runs 15 residues. After removal of 5 bases from V and 0 bases from J, the junction contained 5 bases not matched to a gene. The germline V gene encodes CDR1 SGHNT and CDR2 YENEEA. The CDR3 here is CASSPTGQSTDTQYF. Here the CDR3 DNA reads TGTGCCAGCAGCCCCACGGGACAGAGCACAGATACGCAGTATTTT.

This clone was detected only once. The CDR3 here is CASSLQGDEQYF. CDR3 coding DNA: TGTGCCAGCAGCTTACAGGGCGACGAGCAGTACTTC. V is TRBV11-2 and J is TRBJ2-7; the D gene is possibly TRBD1 (5 bases). CDR3 length equals 12 residues. The V end was cut by 2 bases, the J end by 5 bases, with 7 bases between. Germline V lookup: CDR1 SGHAT, CDR2 FQNNGV.

The chain combines TRBV19 with TRBJ2-5; D is perhaps TRBD1 (5 bases). The CDR3 is 15 amino acids. Trimming cost V 0 bases and J 4 bases, with 12 bases left between them. Germline loops: CDR1 LNHDA, CDR2 SQIVND (reference sequence). CDR3 nucleotide sequence: TGTGCCAGTAGTATAGATGCTGACAGCACAGAGACCCAGTACTTC. Translation gives CASSIDADSTETQYF.